This T cell receptor beta chain was captured in a study of immune evolution from preneoplasia to lung adenocarcinoma. Across the study: HLA loss of heterozygosity: around 6.5% AIS, about 15% MIA, approximately 31% ADC, none AAH.

After pathologic assessment, macro-dissection selected premalignant or tumor cells for extraction. Broader study findings: Later-stage lesions seemingly showed higher T cell density and diversity than normal lung.

About this clone itself: Its antigen is undetermined.

TCRdb keeps only in-frame clones here, not all; method: immunoSEQ multiplex PCR. This table has under 4,500 clones, around 81% appearing once. Per germline, CDR1 MNHNS and CDR2 SASEGT. The CDR3 sequence is 17 residues long. J was trimmed by 2 bases and V by 1 base; bases with no gene match: 6. The TCR originated in a person aged 65 to 85 with lung adenocarcinoma. The chain has TRBV6-1 and TRBJ2-7; 12 bases match TRBD2. Sequenced sample: FFPE lung adenocarcinoma in situ tissue. The CDR3 DNA reads as TGTGCCAGCAGTGAAGGACTAGCGGGAGTTCATCCCTACGAGCAGTACTTC. It yields the protein CASSEGLAGVHPYEQYF.